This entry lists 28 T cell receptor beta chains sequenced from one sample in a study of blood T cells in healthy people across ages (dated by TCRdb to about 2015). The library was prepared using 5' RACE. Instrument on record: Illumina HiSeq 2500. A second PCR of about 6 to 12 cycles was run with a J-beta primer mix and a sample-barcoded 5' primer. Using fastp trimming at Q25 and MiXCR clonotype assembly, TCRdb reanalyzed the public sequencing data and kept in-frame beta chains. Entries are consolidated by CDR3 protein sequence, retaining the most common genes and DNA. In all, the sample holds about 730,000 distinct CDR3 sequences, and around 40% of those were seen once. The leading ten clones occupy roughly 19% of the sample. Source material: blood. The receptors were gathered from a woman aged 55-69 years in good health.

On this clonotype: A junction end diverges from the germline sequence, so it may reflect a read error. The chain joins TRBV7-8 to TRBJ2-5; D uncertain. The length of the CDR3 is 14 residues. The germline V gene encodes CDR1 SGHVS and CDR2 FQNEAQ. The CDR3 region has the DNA TGTGTCAGCAGCTTGCGGCCCGAGTGGGAGACCCAGTACTTC. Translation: CVSSLRPEWETQYF.

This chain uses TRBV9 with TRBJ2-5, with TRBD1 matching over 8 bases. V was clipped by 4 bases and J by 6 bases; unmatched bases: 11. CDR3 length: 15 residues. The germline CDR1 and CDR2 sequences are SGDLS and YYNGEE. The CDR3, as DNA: TGTGCCAGCAGCCCGCAGGACAGGGTAGTACAGACCCAGTACTTC. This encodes CASSPQDRVVQTQYF.

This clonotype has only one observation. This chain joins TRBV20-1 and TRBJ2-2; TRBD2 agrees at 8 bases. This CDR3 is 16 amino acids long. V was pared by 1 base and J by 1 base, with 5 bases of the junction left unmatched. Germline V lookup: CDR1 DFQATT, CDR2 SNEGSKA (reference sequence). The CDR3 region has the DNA TGCAGTGCTAGAGGTCTCCTAGCGGGGAACACCGGGGAGCTGTTTTTT. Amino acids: CSARGLLAGNTGELFF.

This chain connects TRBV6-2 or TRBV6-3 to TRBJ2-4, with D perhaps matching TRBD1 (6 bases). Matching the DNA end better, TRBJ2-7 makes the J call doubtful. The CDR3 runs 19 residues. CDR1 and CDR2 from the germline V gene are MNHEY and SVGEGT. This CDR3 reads CASSYPKTGTLFGRYEQYF. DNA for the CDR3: TGTGCCAGCAGTTACCCGAAGACCGGGACACTCTTTGGGCGTTACGAGCAGTACTTC.

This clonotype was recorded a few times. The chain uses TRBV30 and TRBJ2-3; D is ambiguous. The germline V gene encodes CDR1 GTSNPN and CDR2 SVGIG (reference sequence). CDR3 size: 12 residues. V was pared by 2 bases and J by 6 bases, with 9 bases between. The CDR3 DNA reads TGTGCCTGGAGTCTCACGAGGGATACGCAGTATTTT. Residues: CAWSLTRDTQYF.

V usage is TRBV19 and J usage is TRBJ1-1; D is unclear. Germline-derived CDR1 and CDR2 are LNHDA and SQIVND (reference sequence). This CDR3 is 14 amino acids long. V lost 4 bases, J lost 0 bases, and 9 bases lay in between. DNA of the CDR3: TGTGCCAGTAGTACTGGACGATTGAACACTGAAGCTTTCTTT. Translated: CASSTGRLNTEAFF.

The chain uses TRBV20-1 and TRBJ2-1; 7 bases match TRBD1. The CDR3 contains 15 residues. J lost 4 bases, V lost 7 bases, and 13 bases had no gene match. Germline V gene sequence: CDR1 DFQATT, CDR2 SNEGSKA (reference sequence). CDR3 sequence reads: CSGGDRRTAYNEQFF. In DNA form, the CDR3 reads TGCAGTGGAGGGGACAGAAGGACGGCATACAATGAGCAGTTCTTC.

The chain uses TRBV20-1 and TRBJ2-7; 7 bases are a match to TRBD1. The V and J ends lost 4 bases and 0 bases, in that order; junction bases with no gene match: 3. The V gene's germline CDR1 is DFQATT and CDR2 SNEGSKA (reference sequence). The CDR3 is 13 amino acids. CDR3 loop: CSAKDRNSYEQYF. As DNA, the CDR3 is TGCAGTGCTAAGGACAGGAACTCCTACGAGCAGTACTTC.

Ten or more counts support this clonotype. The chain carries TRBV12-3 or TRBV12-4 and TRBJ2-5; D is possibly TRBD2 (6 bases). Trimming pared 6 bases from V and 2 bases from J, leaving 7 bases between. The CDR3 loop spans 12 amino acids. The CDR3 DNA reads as TGTGCCAGCAGAGGGACTCAAGAGACCCAGTACTTC. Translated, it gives CASRGTQETQYF.

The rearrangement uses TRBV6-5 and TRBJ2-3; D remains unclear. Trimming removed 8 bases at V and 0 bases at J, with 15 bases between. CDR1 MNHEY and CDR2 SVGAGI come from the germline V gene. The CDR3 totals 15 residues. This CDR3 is CASSARYLSTDTQYF. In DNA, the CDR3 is TGTGCCAGCTCCGCCAGATACCTTAGCACAGATACGCAGTATTTT.

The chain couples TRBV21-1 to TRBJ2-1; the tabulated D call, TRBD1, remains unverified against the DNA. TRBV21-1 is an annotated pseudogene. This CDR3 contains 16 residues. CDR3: CASSKVYRKGHNEQFF. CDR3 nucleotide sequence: TGTGCCAGCAGCAAAGTGTACAGGAAGGGTCACAATGAGCAGTTCTTC.

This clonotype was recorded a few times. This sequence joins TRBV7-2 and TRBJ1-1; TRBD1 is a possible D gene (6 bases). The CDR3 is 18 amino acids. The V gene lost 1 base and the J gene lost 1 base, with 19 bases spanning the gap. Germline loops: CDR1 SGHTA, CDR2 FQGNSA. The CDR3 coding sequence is TGTGCCAGCAGCTTAGTTAAAGGGGGGGGCCAGAAGAACACTGAAGCTTTCTTT. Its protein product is CASSLVKGGGQKNTEAFF.

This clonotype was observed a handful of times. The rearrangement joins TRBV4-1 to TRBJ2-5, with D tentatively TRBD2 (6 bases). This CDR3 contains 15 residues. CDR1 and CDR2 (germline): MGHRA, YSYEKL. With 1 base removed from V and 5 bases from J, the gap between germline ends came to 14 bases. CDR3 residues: CASSQGAGIGETQYF. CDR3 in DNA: TGCGCCAGCAGCCAAGGTGCGGGGATTGGGGAGACCCAGTACTTC.

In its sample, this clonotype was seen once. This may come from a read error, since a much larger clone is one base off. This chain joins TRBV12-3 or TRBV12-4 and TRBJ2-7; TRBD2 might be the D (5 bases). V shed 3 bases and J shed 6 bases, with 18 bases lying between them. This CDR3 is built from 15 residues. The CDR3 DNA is TGTGCCAGCAGTTTTTTATCGGGATCAAGCGGCGAGCAGTACTTC. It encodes CASSFLSGSSGEQYF.

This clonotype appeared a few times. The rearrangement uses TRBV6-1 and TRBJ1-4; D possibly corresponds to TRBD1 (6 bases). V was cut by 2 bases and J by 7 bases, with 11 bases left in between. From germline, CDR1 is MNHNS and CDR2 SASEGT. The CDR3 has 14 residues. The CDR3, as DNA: TGTGCCAGCAGTGAATGGGGGGCTAGTGAAAAACTGTTTTTT. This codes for CASSEWGASEKLFF.

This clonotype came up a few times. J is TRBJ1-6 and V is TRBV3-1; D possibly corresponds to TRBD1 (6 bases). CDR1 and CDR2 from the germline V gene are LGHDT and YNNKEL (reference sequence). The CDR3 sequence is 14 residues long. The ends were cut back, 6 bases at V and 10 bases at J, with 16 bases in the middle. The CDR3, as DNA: TGTGCCAGCAGAGGCGGGGGCAGTTCGTCACCCCTCCACTTT. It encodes CASRGGGSSSPLHF.

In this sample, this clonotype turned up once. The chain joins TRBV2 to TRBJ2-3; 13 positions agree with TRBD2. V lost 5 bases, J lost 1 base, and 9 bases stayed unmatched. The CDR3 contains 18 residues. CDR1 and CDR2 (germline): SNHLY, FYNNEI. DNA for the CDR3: TGTGCCAGCAGTTTGGGGACTAGCGGGGCTGGGGGCACAGATACGCAGTATTTT. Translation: CASSLGTSGAGGTDTQYF.

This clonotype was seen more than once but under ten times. In DNA, the CDR3 is TGTGCCAGCAGTCCGACAGGGACGAACATTCAGTACTTC. It encodes CASSPTGTNIQYF. The V call is TRBV6-6, the J call TRBJ2-4, with 7 bases that match TRBD1. Trimming at V came to 5 bases and at J to 7 bases, leaving 5 bases not matched to a gene. CDR3 length: 13 residues. Per germline, CDR1 MNHNY and CDR2 SVGAGI (reference sequence).

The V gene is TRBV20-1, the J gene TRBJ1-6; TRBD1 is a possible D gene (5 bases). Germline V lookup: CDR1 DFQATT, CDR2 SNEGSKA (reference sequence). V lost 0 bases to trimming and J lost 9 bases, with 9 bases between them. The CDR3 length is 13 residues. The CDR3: CSARDTGPSPLHF. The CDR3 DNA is TGCAGTGCTAGAGATACAGGCCCTTCACCCCTCCACTTT.

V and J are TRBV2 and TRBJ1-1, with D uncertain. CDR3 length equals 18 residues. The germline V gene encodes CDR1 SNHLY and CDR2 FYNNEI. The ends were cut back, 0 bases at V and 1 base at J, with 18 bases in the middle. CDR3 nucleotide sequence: TGTGCCAGCAGTGAAGCGCTCGGGATTTGGAATACGAACACTGAAGCTTTCTTT. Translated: CASSEALGIWNTNTEAFF.

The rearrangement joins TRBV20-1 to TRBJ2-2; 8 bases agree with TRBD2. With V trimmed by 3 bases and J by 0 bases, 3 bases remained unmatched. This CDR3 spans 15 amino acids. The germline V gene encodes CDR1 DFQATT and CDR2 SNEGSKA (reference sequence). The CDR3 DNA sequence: TGCAGTGCTAGGACTAGCGAAACGAACACCGGGGAGCTGTTTTTT. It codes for CSARTSETNTGELFF.

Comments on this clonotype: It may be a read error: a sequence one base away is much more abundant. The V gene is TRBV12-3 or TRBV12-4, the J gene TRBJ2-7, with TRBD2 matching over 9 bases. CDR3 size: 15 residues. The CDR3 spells CTSSSGLAGTYEQYF. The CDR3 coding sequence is TGTACCAGCTCTTCGGGGCTAGCGGGGACCTACGAGCAGTACTTC.

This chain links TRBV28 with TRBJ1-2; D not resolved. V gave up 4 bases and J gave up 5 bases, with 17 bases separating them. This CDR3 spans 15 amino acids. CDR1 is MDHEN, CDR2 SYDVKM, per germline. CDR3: CASSSADSPIYGYTF. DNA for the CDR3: TGTGCCAGCAGTTCAGCGGACTCTCCCATATATGGCTACACCTTC.

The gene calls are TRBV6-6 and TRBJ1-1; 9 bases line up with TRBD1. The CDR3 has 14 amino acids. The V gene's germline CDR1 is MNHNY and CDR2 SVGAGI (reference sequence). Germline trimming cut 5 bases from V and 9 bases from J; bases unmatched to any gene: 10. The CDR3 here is CASSGGQGKTKAFF. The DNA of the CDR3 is TGTGCCAGCAGTGGGGGACAGGGCAAAACAAAAGCTTTCTTT.

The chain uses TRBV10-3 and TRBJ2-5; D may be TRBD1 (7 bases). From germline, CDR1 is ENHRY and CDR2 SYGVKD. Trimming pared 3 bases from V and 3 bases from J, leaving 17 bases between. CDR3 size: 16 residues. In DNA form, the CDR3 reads TGTGCCATCAGTGACGGTGCGGGACAGATGAAAGAGACCCAGTACTTC. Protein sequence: CAISDGAGQMKETQYF.

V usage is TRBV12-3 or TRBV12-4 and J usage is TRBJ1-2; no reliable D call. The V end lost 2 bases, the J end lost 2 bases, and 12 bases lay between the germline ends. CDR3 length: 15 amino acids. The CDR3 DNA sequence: TGTGCCAGCAGTTTATCTCCGACGGTGAACTATGGCTACACCTTC. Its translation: CASSLSPTVNYGYTF.

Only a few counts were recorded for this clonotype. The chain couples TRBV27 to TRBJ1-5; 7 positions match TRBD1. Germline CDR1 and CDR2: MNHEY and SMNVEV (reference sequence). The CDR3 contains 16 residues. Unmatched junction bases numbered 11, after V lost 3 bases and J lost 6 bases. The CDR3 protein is CASSLGRTGHSQPQHF. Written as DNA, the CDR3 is TGTGCCAGCAGTTTGGGGCGGACAGGTCACAGTCAGCCCCAGCATTTT.

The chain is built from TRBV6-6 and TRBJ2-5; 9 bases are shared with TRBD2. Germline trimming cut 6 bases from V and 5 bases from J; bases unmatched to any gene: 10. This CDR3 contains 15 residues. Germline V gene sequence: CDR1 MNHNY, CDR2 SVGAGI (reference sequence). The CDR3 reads CASSGLATIGETQYF. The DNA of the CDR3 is TGTGCCAGCAGCGGACTAGCGACCATAGGGGAGACCCAGTACTTC.